The 26 T cell receptor beta chains below all came from one sample that was sequenced in a study of T cell changes during pregnancy in multiple sclerosis. Using immunoSEQ multiplex PCR, the repertoire was profiled, and TCRdb retains in-frame clones only, with some absent. The table shows fewer than 85,000 clones, with about 95% occurring only once. The specimen comprised peripheral blood, sampled in the second trimester of pregnancy. The source of these receptors is a female donor with multiple sclerosis, enrolled in a pregnancy study.

The genes are TRBV29-1 and TRBJ2-5; 9 positions agree with TRBD2. CDR3 length equals 15 residues. Germline CDR1 reads SQVTM; CDR2 reads ANQGSEA. V was pared by 0 bases and J by 2 bases, with 4 bases of the junction left unmatched. CDR3 residues: CSVEDLLAGQETQYF. CDR3 DNA: TGCAGCGTTGAAGATCTGCTAGCGGGACAAGAGACCCAGTACTTC.

This chain joins TRBV10-2 and TRBJ1-3; D remains unclear. The length of the CDR3 is 14 residues. V was shortened by 6 bases and J by 0 bases, with 9 bases between the two germline ends. CDR1 WSHSY and CDR2 SAAADI come from the germline V gene. The CDR3 coding sequence is TGCGCCAGCAGAGCGACCTCCTCTGGAAACACCATATATTTT. This encodes CASRATSSGNTIYF.

The chain couples TRBV6-5 to TRBJ1-3; maybe TRBD1 (6 bases). The V gene's germline CDR1 is MNHEY and CDR2 SVGAGI. This CDR3 is 15 amino acids long. Trimming took off 6 bases at V and 0 bases at J, with 12 bases between the two ends. CDR3 in DNA: TGTGCCAGCAGGTCTACAGGGTCCTCTGGAAACACCATATATTTT. The encoded protein is CASRSTGSSGNTIYF.

The rearrangement joins TRBV18 to TRBJ1-4; 9 bases map to TRBD1. This CDR3 region has 15 residues. Germline CDR1 and CDR2: KGHSH and LQKENI. V lost 3 bases, J lost 5 bases, and 4 bases stayed unmatched. The CDR3 sequence is CASSPPGTGNEKLFF. CDR3 in DNA: TGTGCCAGCTCACCGCCAGGGACAGGGAATGAAAAACTGTTTTTT.

In regard to this clone: The sample holds other DNA sequences that translate to the same CDR3. This chain connects TRBV28 to TRBJ1-2; perhaps TRBD1 as D (5 bases). This CDR3 is built from 14 residues. V was cut by 6 bases and J by 4 bases, with 15 bases left in between. Looked up from germline, CDR1 is MDHEN and CDR2 is SYDVKM. CDR3 in DNA: TGTGCCAGCAGCCCGGAAGGGGTAGGCTATGGCTACACCTTC. Protein sequence: CASSPEGVGYGYTF.

The chain combines TRBV11-2 with TRBJ2-5; TRBD1 agrees at 8 bases. V dropped 0 bases and J dropped 5; count of bases not matched to a gene: 11. The CDR3 is 17 residues long. Germline V gives CDR1 SGHAT, CDR2 FQNNGV. The DNA for the CDR3 is TGTGCCAGCAGCTTAGATCGGGGTCAGGGGGCCCGGGAGACCCAGTACTTC. Protein: CASSLDRGQGARETQYF.

The chain combines TRBV27 with TRBJ2-7, with a weak D call TRBD1 (5 bases). The germline V and J ends were trimmed by 6 bases and 0 bases, with 9 bases remaining between them. The CDR3 totals 13 residues. CDR1 MNHEY and CDR2 SMNVEV come from the germline V gene (reference sequence). CDR3: CASSDRSSYEQYF. The CDR3 DNA is TGTGCCAGCAGCGACAGAAGCTCCTACGAGCAGTACTTC.

V and J are TRBV9 and TRBJ1-1; no clear D. Trimming removed 0 bases at V and 3 bases at J, with 9 bases between. This CDR3 has 14 residues. Germline CDR1 SGDLS, CDR2 YYNGEE. The CDR3 nucleotides are TGTGCCAGCAGCGTAGCGGGAGTAGACACTGAAGCTTTCTTT. Residues: CASSVAGVDTEAFF.

The chain uses TRBV4-1 and TRBJ1-1; D ambiguous. In germline, CDR1 is MGHRA, CDR2 YSYEKL. V lost 1 base, J lost 11 bases, and 14 bases lay in between. The CDR3 totals 13 residues. The CDR3 spells CASSQVEGTDAFF. DNA for the CDR3: TGCGCCAGCAGCCAAGTCGAGGGAACGGACGCTTTCTTT.

The chain has TRBV6-1 and TRBJ2-3, with TRBD2 matching over 7 bases. The length of the CDR3 is 14 residues. V trimming: 3 bases; J trimming: 0 bases; junction bases outside the gene matches: 0. Germline CDR1 is MNHNS and CDR2 is SASEGT. Written as DNA, the CDR3 is TGTGCCAGCAGTGAGGGACTAAGCACAGATACGCAGTATTTT. It specifies CASSEGLSTDTQYF.

This chain connects TRBV2 to TRBJ2-5; 10 bases line up with TRBD2. V gave up 2 bases and J gave up 3 bases; unmatched junction bases: 15. The CDR3 is made up of 19 amino acids. Germline values: CDR1 SNHLY, CDR2 FYNNEI. The CDR3 region is CASSETSWASGRGEETQYF. CDR3 DNA: TGTGCCAGCAGTGAAACCTCTTGGGCTAGCGGGAGAGGGGAAGAGACCCAGTACTTC.

The gene calls are TRBV27 and TRBJ2-2, with TRBD2 matching 14 bases. Germline CDR1 reads MNHEY; CDR2 reads SMNVEV (reference sequence). Germline trimming cut 10 bases from V and 0 bases from J; bases unmatched to any gene: 7. This CDR3 has 17 residues. The CDR3 spells CATHGLAGGSNTGELFF. DNA for the CDR3: TGTGCCACCCACGGACTAGCGGGAGGATCGAACACCGGGGAGCTGTTTTTT.

V usage is TRBV9 and J usage is TRBJ2-1; 14 bases map to TRBD2. Germline values: CDR1 SGDLS, CDR2 YYNGEE. The CDR3 contains 23 residues. V trimming: 3 bases; J trimming: 0 bases; junction bases outside the gene matches: 20. CDR3 in DNA: TGTGCCAGCAGCGACCGGACAGGCAGCCAGGGGACTAGCGGGAGAAGCTCCTACAATGAGCAGTTCTTC. This encodes CASSDRTGSQGTSGRSSYNEQFF.

The gene calls are TRBV27 and TRBJ2-2, with D maybe TRBD1 (5 bases). V dropped 5 bases and J dropped 0 bases, with 13 bases sitting between them. The germline V gene encodes CDR1 MNHEY and CDR2 SMNVEV (reference sequence). The CDR3 runs 16 residues. The DNA of the CDR3 is TGTGCCAGCAGTGTACAGGAGATTCCGAACACCGGGGAGCTGTTTTTT. This encodes CASSVQEIPNTGELFF.

This chain joins TRBV27 and TRBJ1-1; tentative D call: TRBD1 (6 bases). In germline, CDR1 is MNHEY, CDR2 SMNVEV (reference sequence). V was clipped by 4 bases and J by 2 bases, with 17 bases between them. The CDR3 has 16 amino acids. In DNA form, the CDR3 reads TGTGCCAGCAGTTCGACAGGCCTTAGTAAAAACACTGAAGCTTTCTTT. Amino acids: CASSSTGLSKNTEAFF.

The genes are TRBV7-9 and TRBJ1-4; D gene uncertain. The CDR3 is made up of 15 amino acids. Germline assignment: CDR1 SEHNR and CDR2 FQNEAQ (reference sequence). V was shortened by 4 bases and J by 4 bases, with 13 bases between the two germline ends. The CDR3 nucleotides read TGTGCCAGCAGCTCCACTCCGGTCCTTAATGAAAAACTGTTTTTT. Protein: CASSSTPVLNEKLFF.

V is TRBV28 and J is TRBJ1-1; D is possibly TRBD1 (6 bases). Trimming took off 7 bases at V and 5 bases at J, with 20 bases between the two ends. The CDR3 runs 15 residues. Germline CDR1 and CDR2: MDHEN and SYDVKM. As DNA, the CDR3 is TGTGCCAGCAACCTCGGGATCCCGACAGGAACTGAAGCTTTCTTT. Translating it yields CASNLGIPTGTEAFF.

The chain uses TRBV7-2 and TRBJ2-4, with 11 bases aligning to TRBD2. CDR1 and CDR2 from the germline V gene are SGHTA and FQGNSA. Trimming at V came to 5 bases and at J to 5 bases, leaving 8 bases not matched to a gene. The CDR3 is 16 amino acids. This chain's CDR3 is CASSLFLAGGENIQYF. The CDR3 bases are TGTGCCAGCAGCCTCTTCTTAGCGGGAGGGGAAAACATTCAGTACTTC.

The V gene is TRBV11-2, the J gene TRBJ2-7; TRBD2 aligns across 14 bases. Germline CDR1 reads SGHAT; CDR2 reads FQNNGV. This CDR3 has 16 amino acids. The V and J ends lost 5 bases and 3 bases, in that order; junction bases with no gene match: 6. In nucleotides, the CDR3 is TGTGCCAGCAGCGGGGGACTAGCGGGAGTAGACTACGAGCAGTACTTC. This encodes CASSGGLAGVDYEQYF.

The chain recombines TRBV5-1 with TRBJ2-7; TRBD1 aligns across 7 bases. The V gene's germline CDR1 is SGHRS and CDR2 YFSETQ. The ends lost 4 bases at V and 5 bases at J; junction bases unmatched: 9. The CDR3 is 14 residues long. Written as DNA, the CDR3 is TGCGCCAGCAGCCGGAAGGGGGCGAACAACGAGCAGTACTTC. It encodes CASSRKGANNEQYF.

The chain couples TRBV29-1 to TRBJ2-1, with TRBD2 matching over 14 bases. Trimming cost V 7 bases and J 7 bases; bases outside gene matches: 12. The V gene's germline CDR1 is SQVTM and CDR2 ANQGSEA. The CDR3 spans 16 residues. The CDR3 DNA sequence: TGCAGCGCCCCCGGGACTAGCGGGAGTTTGCCGAATGAGCAGTTCTTC. Protein product: CSAPGTSGSLPNEQFF.

The genes are TRBV11-2 and TRBJ2-1; D unresolved. The CDR3 covers 13 residues. The germline CDR1 and CDR2 sequences are SGHAT and FQNNGV. Trimming took 3 bases from V and 5 from J, leaving 8 bases between them. CDR3 sequence reads: CASSFYYDNEQFF. The DNA for the CDR3 is TGTGCCAGCAGCTTTTACTATGACAATGAGCAGTTCTTC. Combining the CDR3 with reference TRBV11-2 and TRBJ2-1 gives the whole variable domain EAGVAQSPRYKIIEKRQSVAFWCNPISGHATLYWYQQILGQGPKLLIQFQNNGVVDDSQLPKDRFSAERLKGVDSTLKIQPAKLEDSAVYLCASSFYYDNEQFFGPGTRLTVL.

The rearrangement links TRBV4-1 to TRBJ2-5; maybe TRBD2 (7 bases). The CDR3 has 14 amino acids. CDR1 is MGHRA, CDR2 YSYEKL, per germline. The V and J ends lost 1 base and 5 bases respectively, with 11 bases between them. CDR3 residues: CASSQVAGAETQYF. For the CDR3, the DNA is TGCGCCAGCAGCCAAGTGGCGGGGGCCGAGACCCAGTACTTC.

The V call is TRBV5-1, the J call TRBJ1-2, with TRBD1 as a possible D gene (6 bases). CDR1 is SGHRS, CDR2 YFSETQ, per germline. The V gene lost 0 bases and the J gene lost 0 bases, with 15 bases spanning the gap. The CDR3 totals 17 residues. CDR3 bases: TGCGCCAGCAGCTTGGCAGGACAGCCTATCGCTAACTATGGCTACACCTTC. This gives the protein CASSLAGQPIANYGYTF. The variable domain in full, completed from reference TRBV5-1 and TRBJ1-2, reads KAGVTQTPRYLIKTRGQQVTLSCSPISGHRSVSWYQQTPGQGLQFLFEYFSETQRNKGNFPGRFSGRQFSNSRSEMNVSTLELGDSALYLCASSLAGQPIANYGYTFGSGTRLTVV.

Note on this clone: The same CDR3 also results from other DNA sequences found in this sample. The V call is TRBV19, the J call TRBJ2-1, with 12 bases fitting TRBD2. CDR1 is LNHDA and CDR2 is SQIVND in the germline V gene (reference sequence). The J segment lost 1 base and the V segment lost 5 bases, leaving 3 bases of the junction unmatched. This CDR3 region has 16 residues. CDR3 sequence (DNA): TGTGCCAGTAGTCTAGCGGGAGGGCCTTCCTACAATGAGCAGTTCTTC. Encoded protein: CASSLAGGPSYNEQFF.

This sequence joins TRBV6-6 and TRBJ2-4; TRBD2 is a possible D gene (6 bases). CDR1 is MNHNY and CDR2 is SVGAGI in the germline V gene (reference sequence). The CDR3 loop spans 15 amino acids. The V gene lost 2 bases and the J gene lost 9 bases, with 17 bases spanning the gap. The CDR3 is CASSYRVAEGRIQYF. CDR3 bases: TGTGCCAGCAGTTACAGGGTAGCGGAGGGGCGCATTCAGTACTTC.